This entry lists 22 T cell receptor beta chains sequenced from one sample in a study of T-cell memory formation after mild COVID-19. TCRdb reanalysed the 5' RACE reads using MiXCR and keeps one entry per CDR3 protein. The sample consists of fewer than 700,000 distinct CDR3 sequences, 18% of them appearing once. Specimen: PBMCs or a T cell subset sorted from them (not recorded which). Receptors originate from an adult woman who had mild COVID-19 (a few samples of this study predate the infection). Cell type and time point are not known.

V usage is TRBV12-3 or TRBV12-4 and J usage is TRBJ1-2; D possibly corresponds to TRBD1 (6 bases). Trimming removed 2 bases from V and 8 bases from J, with 12 bases in between. The CDR3 is made up of 13 amino acids. This CDR3 is CASSLFTGQGYTF. DNA of the CDR3: TGTGCCAGCAGTTTATTTACGGGACAAGGCTACACCTTC.

This clonotype came up a few times. The gene calls are TRBV5-1 and TRBJ1-2, with TRBD1 identical over 9 bases. The CDR3 contains 13 residues. Germline assignment: CDR1 SGHRS and CDR2 YFSETQ. Trimming removed 4 bases from V and 7 bases from J; junction bases left unmatched: 5. The CDR3 nucleotides are TGCGCCAGCAGCGGACAGGGGCTCTCTGGCTACACCTTC. Protein sequence: CASSGQGLSGYTF.

This clonotype was picked up a small number of times. This chain links TRBV29-1 with TRBJ1-5, with D hard to call. The CDR3 length is 14 residues. Trimming took 7 bases from V and 6 from J, leaving 19 bases between them. Germline-derived CDR1 and CDR2 are SQVTM and ANQGSEA. This chain's CDR3 is CSAQDGIGSQPQHF. In DNA form, the CDR3 reads TGCAGCGCCCAGGACGGTATAGGAAGTCAGCCCCAGCATTTT.

The J gene is TRBJ1-2, the V gene TRBV2; a possible D gene is TRBD1 (5 bases). The CDR3 is 15 amino acids. V was trimmed by 3 bases and J by 6 bases, leaving 17 bases between them. Germline V CDR1 and CDR2: SNHLY, FYNNEI. CDR3 nucleotide sequence: TGTGCCAGCAGTGAGGGCAGGGATAGATTCGATGGCTACACCTTC. Protein: CASSEGRDRFDGYTF.

This clonotype was counted only a few times. The V gene is TRBV5-1, the J gene TRBJ2-5; D remains unclear. The CDR3 sequence is 16 residues long. Looked up from germline, CDR1 is SGHRS and CDR2 is YFSETQ. Deletions cut 1 base from V and 2 bases from J, with 15 bases between. The CDR3 nucleotides are TGCGCCAGCAGCTTGTATGCTACGGCCGAACAAGAGACCCAGTACTTC. This translates into CASSLYATAEQETQYF. The complete variable domain, with remaining parts taken from reference TRBV5-1 and TRBJ2-5, reads KAGVTQTPRYLIKTRGQQVTLSCSPISGHRSVSWYQQTPGQGLQFLFEYFSETQRNKGNFPGRFSGRQFSNSRSEMNVSTLELGDSALYLCASSLYATAEQETQYFGPGTRLLVL.

V gene TRBV25-1 combines with J gene TRBJ2-5, with D possibly TRBD1 on 6 matching bases. This CDR3 has 14 amino acids. The V gene's germline CDR1 is MGHDK and CDR2 SYGVNS. V was shortened by 4 bases and J by 6 bases, with 15 bases between the two germline ends. The CDR3 bases are TGTGCCAGCAGTGGAGGCAGGGGATCGAAGACCCAGTACTTC. Protein: CASSGGRGSKTQYF.

This clonotype was observed a few times. The chain carries TRBV18 and TRBJ1-4; D gene ambiguous. The CDR3 covers 13 residues. Trimming shortened V by 3 bases and J by 8 bases, and 10 bases separated the two germline ends. In germline, CDR1 is KGHSH, CDR2 LQKENI. CDR3 in DNA: TGTGCCAGCTCACCCCGGGCCAGGGAAAAACTGTTTTTT. It is translated as CASSPRAREKLFF.

This chain links TRBV7-6 with TRBJ1-5; TRBD1 might be the D (5 bases). Germline V gives CDR1 SGHVS, CDR2 FNYEAQ. Trimming left V 1 base short and J 5 bases short, with 12 bases between. The CDR3 has 15 residues. CDR3 sequence: CASSLGGPADQPQHF. CDR3 coding DNA: TGTGCCAGCAGCTTAGGGGGACCGGCAGATCAGCCCCAGCATTTT.

The V and J genes are TRBV6-1 and TRBJ2-1; 12 nucleotides agree with TRBD2. Per germline, CDR1 MNHNS and CDR2 SASEGT. The CDR3 spans 16 residues. The junction had 9 bases not matched to a gene; V was cut back by 7 bases and J by 5 bases. CDR3 bases: TGTGCCAGCAAATTTGGGACTAGCGGGTGGGACAATGAGCAGTTCTTC. This gives the protein CASKFGTSGWDNEQFF.

There are a few counts of this clonotype. The chain couples TRBV14 to TRBJ1-1; D gene ambiguous. From germline, CDR1 is SGHDN and CDR2 FVKESK. Trimming removed 2 bases at V and 0 bases at J, with 1 base between. The CDR3 is made up of 12 amino acids. For the CDR3, the DNA is TGTGCCAGCAGCCAAATGAACACTGAAGCTTTCTTT. Translated, it gives CASSQMNTEAFF.

This clonotype was seen a few times. V usage is TRBV10-2 and J usage is TRBJ2-7; D unclear. The CDR3 length is 15 residues. V gave up 3 bases and J gave up 1 base, with 13 bases separating them. CDR1 is WSHSY and CDR2 is SAAADI in the germline V gene. The CDR3 nucleotides are TGCGCCAGCAGTGACGGTCTAGTAAGGTCCTACGAGCAGTACTTC. This sequence encodes CASSDGLVRSYEQYF.

In this sample, this clonotype turned up a few times. V gene TRBV29-1 combines with J gene TRBJ2-5, with D possibly being TRBD2 (5 bases). CDR3 size: 13 residues. The V gene lost 6 bases and the J gene lost 5 bases, with 16 bases spanning the gap. Per the germline V gene, CDR1 is SQVTM and CDR2 is ANQGSEA. CDR3 bases: TGCAGCGTCCACCCCCCCACTAGGGAGACCCAGTACTTC. It encodes CSVHPPTRETQYF.

The rearrangement uses TRBV20-1 and TRBJ2-7, with 7 positions matching TRBD1. The V segment lost 0 bases and the J segment 7 bases; nucleotides outside the gene matches: 6. The CDR3 covers 13 residues. Germline CDR1 reads DFQATT; CDR2 reads SNEGSKA (reference sequence). The DNA of the CDR3 is TGCAGTGCTAGAGAAGAACAGGGGAAGGAGCAGTACTTC. Translated: CSAREEQGKEQYF.

The table lists this clonotype with many counts. The J gene is TRBJ2-1, the V gene TRBV5-1; D is ambiguous. The CDR3 has 14 amino acids. The ends were cut back, 4 bases at V and 0 bases at J, with 8 bases in the middle. CDR1 is SGHRS, CDR2 YFSETQ, per germline. DNA of the CDR3: TGCGCCAGCAGCGGGGATAGCTCCTACAATGAGCAGTTCTTC. Residues: CASSGDSSYNEQFF.

The gene calls are TRBV2 and TRBJ1-5; 8 bases are a match to TRBD1. The V gene end was trimmed by 7 bases and the J gene end by 5 bases; junction bases not matched to a gene: 10. The CDR3 is 15 amino acids. CDR1 and CDR2 from the germline V gene are SNHLY and FYNNEI. CDR3 protein: CASNRRGQGDQPQHF. CDR3 nucleotide sequence: TGTGCCAGCAATCGGAGAGGACAGGGAGATCAGCCCCAGCATTTT.

The V call is TRBV4-3, the J call TRBJ2-5, with 12 nucleotides matching TRBD2. The germline V gene has CDR1 LGHNA and CDR2 YSLEER. Trimming took 1 base from V and 4 from J; bases not matched to a gene: 7. The CDR3 has 17 residues. Written as DNA, the CDR3 is TGCGCCAGCAGCCAAGGGACTAGCGGGAAAGGCGGAGAGACCCAGTACTTC. Translated, it gives CASSQGTSGKGGETQYF.

The chain is built from TRBV30 and TRBJ1-1; D gene unclear. V lost 2 bases, J lost 8 bases, and 6 bases lay in between. In germline, CDR1 is GTSNPN, CDR2 SVGIG (reference sequence). The CDR3 consists of 10 residues. The DNA of the CDR3 is TGTGCCTGGAGTAGGCGAGAAGCTTTCTTT. Its translation: CAWSRREAFF.

V usage is TRBV29-1 and J usage is TRBJ1-2; D not certain. The CDR3 length is 13 residues. The V gene lost 6 bases and the J gene lost 0 bases, with 11 bases spanning the gap. Germline lookup yields CDR1 SQVTM and CDR2 ANQGSEA. CDR3: CSVLGDTNYGYTF. For the CDR3, the DNA is TGCAGCGTCCTGGGAGATACTAACTATGGCTACACCTTC.

This clonotype has more than one count but fewer than ten. The V gene is TRBV2, the J gene TRBJ2-2, with 7 bases aligning to TRBD1. The CDR3 is 13 residues long. Losses at the gene ends were 3 bases for V and 7 bases for J; bases not matched to a gene: 2. In germline, CDR1 is SNHLY, CDR2 FYNNEI. The CDR3 reads CASSETGYGELFF. CDR3 DNA sequence: TGTGCCAGCAGTGAGACAGGGTACGGGGAGCTGTTTTTT. The whole variable domain, filled in from reference TRBV2 and TRBJ2-2, reads EPEVTQTPSHQVTQMGQEVILRCVPISNHLYFYWYRQILGQKVEFLVSFYNNEISEKSEIFDDQFSVERPDGSNFTLKIRSTKLEDSAMYFCASSETGYGELFFGEGSRLTVL.

This clonotype was counted at least ten times. The chain couples TRBV7-9 to TRBJ1-4; unclear D gene. Germline-derived CDR1 and CDR2 are SEHNR and FQNEAQ (reference sequence). The CDR3 consists of 14 residues. The V end lost 3 bases, the J end lost 0 bases, and 5 bases lay between the germline ends. The CDR3 sequence: CASSLSATNEKLFF. In nucleotides, the CDR3 is TGTGCCAGCAGCTTGAGTGCAACTAATGAAAAACTGTTTTTT. The variable domain in full, with the rest retrieved from reference TRBV7-9 and TRBJ1-4, is DTGVSQNPRHKITKRGQNVTFRCDPISEHNRLYWYRQTLGQGPEFLTYFQNEAQLEKSRLLSDRFSAERPKGSFSTLEIQRTEQGDSAMYLCASSLSATNEKLFFGSGTQLSVL.

This clonotype was picked up a small number of times. The V and J genes are TRBV30 and TRBJ2-2; D possibly matches TRBD1 or TRBD2 (6 bases each). Trimming cost V 0 bases and J 5 bases, with 10 bases left between them. CDR1 and CDR2 (germline): GTSNPN, SVGIG (reference sequence). This CDR3 has 14 amino acids. CDR3 DNA: TGTGCCTGGAGTGTAGGGGGGCGAACCGGGGAGCTGTTTTTT. Protein product: CAWSVGGRTGELFF.

This clonotype was found a few times. This rearrangement joins TRBV4-3 to TRBJ2-5, with 9 bases identical to TRBD1. The germline CDR1 and CDR2 sequences are LGHNA and YSLEER. The junction had 5 bases not matched to a gene; V was cut back by 1 base and J by 5 bases. CDR3 length equals 15 residues. The DNA of the CDR3 is TGCGCCAGCAGCCAAGCAGGGACAGGGTGGGAGACCCAGTACTTC. Its translation: CASSQAGTGWETQYF.